A selection of T cell receptor beta chains follows, all from one sample in a study of blood T cell repertoires in COVID-19. Only in-frame clones appear in the TCRdb table, and some are missing; sequencing was by immunoSEQ multiplex PCR. The data show around 72,000 clones, with over 75% seen just once and approximately 30% held by the top ten. The material sequenced was peripheral blood. All receptors come from a man aged 45-65 years with acute or convalescent COVID-19. The CDR3 runs from the conserved cysteine through the conserved F or W. The D gene is left open where the match is weak. The listing skips clone size in some rows; elsewhere it reads once, few, many or a size class.

j_gene,abundance,d_gene,v_gene,CDR3nt,CDR3aa
TRBJ2-7,-,TRBD1,TRBV19,TGTGCCAGTAGGGGGACAGCTAGTCCCTACGAGCAGTACTTC,CASRGTASPYEQYF
TRBJ2-3,-,TRBD2,TRBV11-3,TGTGCCAGCAGCTTAGGCCTCTCTAGCGGGGAGGCAGATACGCAGTATTTT,CASSLGLSSGEADTQYF
TRBJ2-3,-,-,TRBV29-1,TGCAGCGTTGTCAGGCCAGGCACAGATACGCAGTATTTT,CSVVRPGTDTQYF
TRBJ2-2,-,-,TRBV25-1,TGTGCCAGCAGATCCGACAGCTTCGCGAACACCGGGGAGCTGTTTTTT,CASRSDSFANTGELFF
TRBJ2-7,-,TRBD1,TRBV18,TGTGCCAGCTCACCCACAGGACAGGGGACTTCCTACGAGCAGTACTTC,CASSPTGQGTSYEQYF
TRBJ1-1,few,TRBD1,TRBV7-9,TGTGCCAGCAGCCGAACAGGGGGCACTGAAGCTTTCTTT,CASSRTGGTEAFF
TRBJ2-1,once,TRBD1,TRBV12-3/TRBV12-4,TGTGCCAGCAGCCGGACAGGGGGCGAGCAGTTCTTC,CASSRTGGEQFF
TRBJ2-3,-,TRBD2,TRBV6-5,TGTGCCAGCCTTTCTAGCGGGGGGCGAACAGATACGCAGTATTTT,CASLSSGGRTDTQYF
TRBJ2-5,once,TRBD1,TRBV5-4,TGTGCCAGCAGCCAAGCGGGACAGGGAGGGGAGACCCAGTACTTC,CASSQAGQGGETQYF
TRBJ1-1,-,-,TRBV10-3,TGTGCCATCAGGGCCACAGGGTCGGACACTGAAGCTTTCTTT,CAIRATGSDTEAFF
TRBJ2-2,-,-,TRBV2,TGTGCCAGCAGTGAAAGGACAGGACGGGGGTTCGGGGAGCTGTTTTTT,CASSERTGRGFGELFF
TRBJ1-1,-,-,TRBV6-5,TGTGCCAGCAGTTACCAGGGGATGAACACTGAAGCTTTCTTT,CASSYQGMNTEAFF
TRBJ2-3,-,TRBD1,TRBV7-3,TGTGCCAGCAGCTCGACAGGGGATCTAGATACGCAGTATTTT,CASSSTGDLDTQYF
TRBJ1-6,-,-,TRBV5-6,TGTGCCAGCAGCTTGGCACAGGGCGGTTCACCCCTCCACTTT,CASSLAQGGSPLHF
TRBJ1-2,-,-,TRBV7-2,TGTGCCAGCAGCTTAGGGACAGCAGGCTATGGCTACACCTTC,CASSLGTAGYGYTF
TRBJ1-2,-,-,TRBV7-3,TGTGCCAGCAGCCCGGACACTAATCTGCGAGGCTACACCTTC,CASSPDTNLRGYTF
TRBJ2-5,-,TRBD2,TRBV3-1/TRBV3-2,TGTGCCAGCAGCCCTGGACTAGCGGGGACTAATCAAGAGACCCAGTACTTC,CASSPGLAGTNQETQYF
TRBJ2-3,-,TRBD2,TRBV15,TGTGCCACCAGCAGAGGGACTAGCGGATTCACAGATACGCAGTATTTT,CATSRGTSGFTDTQYF
TRBJ1-1,once,-,TRBV5-1,TGCGCCAGCAGCTTGAAAGACAGCATGAACACTGAAGCTTTCTTT,CASSLKDSMNTEAFF
TRBJ2-4,-,-,TRBV21-1,TGTGCCAGCAGCAATGGGTGGGTAGGGACAGACCTAGACAAAAACATTCAGTACTTC,CASSNGWVGTDLDKNIQYF
TRBJ1-4,-,-,TRBV29-1,TGCAGCGTTGAAGGGGACATAAATGAAAAACTGTTTTTT,CSVEGDINEKLFF
TRBJ2-5,-,TRBD2,TRBV3-1/TRBV3-2,TGTGCCAGCAGCCCCCGGACGGGAGGGGAGACCCAGTACTTC,CASSPRTGGETQYF
TRBJ2-2,-,-,TRBV9,TGTGCCAGCAGCGTAGCTCCAGGGTCGAACACCGGGGAGCTGTTTTTT,CASSVAPGSNTGELFF
TRBJ1-6,-,-,TRBV6-5,TGTGCCAGCAGTTATAATGGACAGCTCACACCCCTCCACTTT,CASSYNGQLTPLHF
TRBJ2-2,once,-,TRBV4-1,TGCGCCAGCAGCCCCAGGGGGGTAGACACCGGGGAGCTGTTTTTT,CASSPRGVDTGELFF
TRBJ1-5,-,-,TRBV12-3/TRBV12-4,TGTGCCAGCAGTCTTCTAGGTCGAGTCCAGCATTTT,CASSLLGRVQHF
TRBJ1-2,-,TRBD1,TRBV29-1,TGCAGCGTGGCCGACAGGGTCTCTAACTATGGCTACACCTTC,CSVADRVSNYGYTF
TRBJ1-2,-,-,TRBV11-2,TGTGCCAGCAGACCCACAGGGCTCTATGGCTACACCTTC,CASRPTGLYGYTF
TRBJ1-4,once,TRBD1,TRBV3-1/TRBV3-2,TGTGCCAGCAGCCAAGTTTCAGGGGGTAATGAAAAACTGTTTTTT,CASSQVSGGNEKLFF
TRBJ2-7,-,-,TRBV6-5,TGTGCCAGCAGTCGGAACAGGGATCCTTACGAGCAGTACTTC,CASSRNRDPYEQYF
TRBJ2-1,-,TRBD1,TRBV6-1,TGTGCCAGCAGTGAAGCGACAGGGGGCCTGTTAACCGATATCGAGTTCTTC,CASSEATGGLLTDIEFF
TRBJ1-1,-,TRBD1,TRBV18,TGTGCCAGCTCACCATATACAGGGGGCGTATTTGGTGAAGCTTTCTTT,CASSPYTGGVFGEAFF
TRBJ2-5,-,TRBD1,TRBV18,TGTGCCAGCTCACGGGACAGGCAAGAGACCCAGTACTTC,CASSRDRQETQYF
TRBJ1-1,-,-,TRBV12-3/TRBV12-4,TGTGCCAGCACTAGAAGCAGAGGAGGCGAAGCTTTCTTT,CASTRSRGGEAFF
TRBJ2-5,-,TRBD2,TRBV11-1,TGTGCCAGCAGCCTATTGACTAGCTCCCAAGAGACCCAGTACTTC,CASSLLTSSQETQYF
TRBJ2-3,-,TRBD2,TRBV27,TGTGCCAGCAGGGGACTAGCGGGGGGCCACTCCATAAGTTTT,CASRGLAGGHSISF
TRBJ1-2,-,-,TRBV12-3/TRBV12-4,TGTGCCAGCAGAAAGACAGAACCTTATGGCTACACCTTC,CASRKTEPYGYTF
TRBJ1-1,-,-,TRBV27,TGTGCCAGCAGTTTTTTTATGAACACTGAAGCTTTCTTT,CASSFFMNTEAFF
TRBJ2-1,-,TRBD2,TRBV9,TGTGCCAGCAGCGTAGACGGGGGGGAGTACAATGAGCAGTTCTTC,CASSVDGGEYNEQFF
TRBJ2-7,-,-,TRBV11-2,TGTGCCAGCAGCTTAGGGGCAGGGGTTCACTACGAGCAGTACTTC,CASSLGAGVHYEQYF
TRBJ2-7,few,-,TRBV4-1,TGCGCCAGCAGCCAAGTTACTGAAAGCTCCTACGAGCAGTACTTC,CASSQVTESSYEQYF
TRBJ1-5,-,TRBD1,TRBV19,TGTGCCAGTAGTTCGACAGGGTTTCAGCCCCAGCATTTT,CASSSTGFQPQHF
TRBJ2-3,-,-,TRBV10-1,TGCGCCAGCAGTGAAGGGAAGGGAGGATACACAGATACGCAGTATTTT,CASSEGKGGYTDTQYF
TRBJ2-7,-,-,TRBV5-1,TGCGCCAGCAGCTTGGCCACTGGACAGGGAGGGCTCGAGCAGTACTTC,CASSLATGQGGLEQYF
TRBJ2-1,-,-,TRBV19,TGTGCCAGTAGTATTAGATCCAGGGCCTACAATGAGCAGTTCTTC,CASSIRSRAYNEQFF
TRBJ2-6,many,-,TRBV5-1,TGCGCCAGCAGCTTGCACTACCTCTCTGGGGCCAACGTCCTGACTTTC,CASSLHYLSGANVLTF
TRBJ1-2,once,TRBD1,TRBV29-1,TGCAGCGTCCCGGACAGGGGACGTAACTATGGCTACACCTTC,CSVPDRGRNYGYTF